The source of this TCR beta chain is a study of blood T cell repertoires in COVID-19. Clones were sequenced by immunoSEQ multiplex PCR, and TCRdb holds only the in-frame ones, with some missing. The data contain 100,000 to 150,000 clones, about 89% of them singletons. This CDR3 region has 16 residues. Per the germline V gene, CDR1 is MDHEN and CDR2 is SYDVKM. V shed 2 bases, J shed 11 bases, and the junction held 15 bases outside the gene matches. The rearrangement uses TRBV28 and TRBJ1-2; 9 bases fit TRBD1. The receptor's source is a man aged 55 to 70 with COVID-19, enrolled during active disease. Sequencing was performed on peripheral blood. For the CDR3, the DNA is TGTGCCAGCAGTTTAAAGGGGTCGGGACAGGGTGCTTCTTACACCTTC. Translation: CASSLKGSGQGASYTF.